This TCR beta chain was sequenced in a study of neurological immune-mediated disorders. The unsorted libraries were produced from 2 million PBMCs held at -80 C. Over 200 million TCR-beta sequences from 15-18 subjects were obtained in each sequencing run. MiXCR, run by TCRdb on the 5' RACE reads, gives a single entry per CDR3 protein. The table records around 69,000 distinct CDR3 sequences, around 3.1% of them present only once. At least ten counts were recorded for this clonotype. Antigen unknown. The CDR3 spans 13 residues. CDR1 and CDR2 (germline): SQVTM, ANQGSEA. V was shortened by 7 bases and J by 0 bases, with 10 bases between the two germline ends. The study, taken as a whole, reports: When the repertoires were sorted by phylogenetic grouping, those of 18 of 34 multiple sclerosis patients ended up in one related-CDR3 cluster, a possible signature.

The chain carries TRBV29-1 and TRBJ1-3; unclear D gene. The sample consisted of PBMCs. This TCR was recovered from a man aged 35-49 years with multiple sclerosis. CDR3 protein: CSAREGSGNTIYF. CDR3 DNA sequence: TGCAGCGCTAGAGAAGGCTCTGGAAACACCATATATTTT.